The 21 T cell receptor beta chains below come from one sample, sequenced in a study of T cells in Graves' hyperthyroidism and ophthalmopathy. TCR beta CDR3 sequences were amplified from RNA transcripts. With the HTBI primer set, the TCR CDR3 went through a first round of RT-PCR. TCRdb called the multiplex PCR reads again in MiXCR, with one record for every CDR3 protein. The sample contains approximately 590,000 distinct CDR3 sequences, around 14% of which appear only once. The sequenced material came from blood. The receptors were gathered from a woman aged 25 to 39 with Graves' hyperthyroidism.

The chain couples TRBV3-1 to TRBJ2-4, with D unresolved. V lost 1 base and J lost 0, with 10 bases in between. The germline V gene has CDR1 LGHDT and CDR2 YNNKEL (reference sequence). This CDR3 region has 16 residues. This CDR3 is CASSQGLGIAKNIQYF. As DNA, the CDR3 is TGTGCCAGCAGCCAAGGTCTGGGAATAGCCAAAAACATTCAGTACTTC.

This rearrangement joins TRBV27 to TRBJ2-5; the D gene is possibly TRBD2 (5 bases). CDR3 length: 15 residues. The V end lost 0 bases, the J end lost 2 bases, and 10 bases lay between the germline ends. Germline V CDR1 and CDR2: MNHEY, SMNVEV (reference sequence). The CDR3, as DNA: TGTGCCAGCAGTTTATCTCGGCGGGCGCAAGAGACCCAGTACTTC. Protein: CASSLSRRAQETQYF.

This clonotype came up many times. The chain links TRBV28 to TRBJ2-2; 9 bases match TRBD2. Germline CDR1 MDHEN, CDR2 SYDVKM. The CDR3 sequence is 15 residues long. The ends lost 3 bases at V and 6 bases at J; junction bases unmatched: 5. CDR3 protein: CASSLIAGVAGELFF. The DNA for the CDR3 is TGTGCCAGCAGTTTGATAGCGGGAGTGGCCGGGGAGCTGTTTTTT. Full variable domain (outside the CDR3, taken from reference TRBV28 and TRBJ2-2): DVKVTQSSRYLVKRTGEKVFLECVQDMDHENMFWYRQDPGLGLRLIYFSYDVKMKEKGDIPEGYSVSREKKERFSLILESASTNQTSMYLCASSLIAGVAGELFFGEGSRLTVL.

At least ten counts were recorded for this clonotype. This sequence joins TRBV6-1 and TRBJ1-4, with D possibly matching TRBD1 (5 bases). The CDR3 has 15 residues. V shed 7 bases and J shed 6 bases, with 18 bases lying between them. The V gene's germline CDR1 is MNHNS and CDR2 SASEGT. The CDR3 bases are TGTGCCAGCATTCTCTGGGGGGATGGTGATGAAAAACTGTTTTTT. It specifies CASILWGDGDEKLFF.

This clonotype was seen repeatedly, ten times or more. The CDR3: CASSSGTRANTGELFF. For the CDR3, the DNA is TGTGCCAGCAGCTCCGGGACTAGAGCGAACACCGGGGAGCTGTTTTTT. This rearrangement joins TRBV9 to TRBJ2-2, with 8 bases fitting TRBD2. V shed 4 bases, J shed 0 bases, and the junction held 5 bases outside the gene matches. CDR1 is SGDLS and CDR2 is YYNGEE in the germline V gene. The CDR3 spans 16 residues.

This clonotype was observed at least ten times. The rearrangement joins TRBV11-2 to TRBJ2-1; D is undetermined. Per the germline V gene, CDR1 is SGHAT and CDR2 is FQNNGV. The CDR3 is 11 residues long. Trimming removed 1 base at V and 13 bases at J, with 8 bases between. In nucleotides, the CDR3 is TGTGCCAGCAGCTTAGTAGTTAGCCAGTTCTTC. It codes for CASSLVVSQFF.

This clonotype was detected ten times or more. This sequence joins TRBV20-1 and TRBJ2-1, with 10 bases identical to TRBD1. V trimming: 0 bases; J trimming: 8 bases; junction bases outside the gene matches: 7. Germline-derived CDR1 and CDR2 are DFQATT and SNEGSKA (reference sequence). CDR3 size: 15 residues. Here the CDR3 DNA reads TGCAGTGCTAGAGACACTTCCGGGACAGGGGATGAGCAGTTCTTC. Residues: CSARDTSGTGDEQFF.

This clonotype has just a few counts. The chain has TRBV7-9 and TRBJ2-7, with 13 bases identical to TRBD2. There are 18 residues in the CDR3. Per germline, CDR1 SEHNR and CDR2 FQNEAQ (reference sequence). With V trimmed by 6 bases and J by 4 bases, 15 bases remained unmatched. In DNA, the CDR3 is TGTGCCAGCAGTCAAGGGTTCGGACTAGCGGGAGTTGCGTACGAGCAGTACTTC. This translates into CASSQGFGLAGVAYEQYF.

V gene TRBV2 combines with J gene TRBJ2-3; possible D gene TRBD2, 5 bases. Per the germline V gene, CDR1 is SNHLY and CDR2 is FYNNEI. There are 14 residues in the CDR3. Trimming took 6 bases from V and 2 from J, leaving 12 bases between them. CDR3 nucleotide sequence: TGTGCCAGCAGCTTAACGAGGGACACAGATACGCAGTATTTT. This translates into CASSLTRDTDTQYF.

This clonotype was counted many times. The chain employs TRBV6-1 and TRBJ1-4, with D unclear. CDR1 MNHNS and CDR2 SASEGT come from the germline V gene. This CDR3 is built from 13 residues. Trimming pared 6 bases from V and 0 bases from J, leaving 5 bases between. CDR3 DNA: TGTGCCAGCAGAACATCAACTAATGAAAAACTGTTTTTT. This sequence encodes CASRTSTNEKLFF.

This clonotype was seen repeatedly, ten times or more. The chain has TRBV20-1 and TRBJ2-1; D is uncertain. This CDR3 is 14 amino acids long. Germline V lookup: CDR1 DFQATT, CDR2 SNEGSKA (reference sequence). With 3 bases removed from V and 0 bases from J, the gap between germline ends came to 9 bases. The CDR3 is CSARTVSSYNEQFF. As DNA, the CDR3 is TGCAGTGCTAGGACTGTCAGCTCCTACAATGAGCAGTTCTTC.

Remarks on this clonotype: This clone may be a read error of a much larger clone one base away. Because it lacks the conserved phenylalanine or tryptophan at the end, this CDR3 is likely a read error. The chain uses TRBV7-2 and TRBJ2-1, with a weak D call TRBD2 (5 bases). The CDR3 contains 12 residues. Trimming pared 5 bases from V and 6 bases from J, leaving 8 bases between. Germline V gene data show CDR1 as SGHTA and CDR2 as FQGNSA. The CDR3 DNA reads TGTGCCAGCAGCGACGGGATCAATGAGCAGTTCTCC. Amino acid sequence: CASSDGINEQFS.

The gene calls are TRBV7-9 and TRBJ2-7, with unresolved D. Per the germline V gene, CDR1 is SEHNR and CDR2 is FQNEAQ (reference sequence). V was pared by 0 bases and J by 7 bases, with 13 bases between. The CDR3 is made up of 14 amino acids. The CDR3 region has the DNA TGTGCCAGCAGCTTAGCGGGCAACCTACAAGAGCAGTACTTC. This codes for CASSLAGNLQEQYF.

This clonotype appeared many times. This chain links TRBV10-3 with TRBJ2-6; TRBD1 matches 12 bases. The CDR3 spans 17 residues. V shed 8 bases, J shed 2 bases, and the junction held 7 bases outside the gene matches. The germline V gene encodes CDR1 ENHRY and CDR2 SYGVKD. CDR3 bases: TGTGCCATCGCCTTTGGGACAGGGGGCGCTGGGGCCAACGTCCTGACTTTC. It yields the protein CAIAFGTGGAGANVLTF.

This clonotype was seen repeatedly, ten times or more. The V call is TRBV30, the J call TRBJ2-7, with D tentatively TRBD1 (5 bases). The CDR3 covers 11 residues. V was pared by 0 bases and J by 9 bases, with 9 bases between. CDR1 is GTSNPN and CDR2 is SVGIG in the germline V gene (reference sequence). The CDR3 sequence is CAWSVTGVQYF. As DNA, the CDR3 is TGTGCCTGGAGTGTAACAGGAGTGCAGTACTTC.

In this sample, this clonotype turned up many times. As DNA, the CDR3 is TGCGCCAACTGGGACGGAACGGATAGCAATCAGCCCCAGCATTTT. It encodes CANWDGTDSNQPQHF. The chain is built from TRBV5-1 and TRBJ1-5, with D possibly being TRBD1 (5 bases). The CDR3 spans 15 residues. V gave up 9 bases and J gave up 0 bases, with 16 bases separating them. Germline V gene data show CDR1 as SGHRS and CDR2 as YFSETQ.

Ten or more counts support this clonotype. The chain uses TRBV7-2 and TRBJ2-7, with unresolved D. V lost 1 base and J lost 5, with 6 bases in between. The CDR3 contains 12 residues. In germline, CDR1 is SGHTA, CDR2 FQGNSA. CDR3 in amino acids: CASSLEWDEQYF. The DNA of the CDR3 is TGTGCCAGCAGCTTAGAATGGGACGAGCAGTACTTC.

This clonotype was seen many times. This chain links TRBV10-3 with TRBJ1-2; no clear D. Germline V lookup: CDR1 ENHRY, CDR2 SYGVKD. V lost 0 bases and J 2 bases, leaving 7 bases between the germline ends. CDR3 size: 14 residues. The CDR3 reads CAISESPANYGYTF. The CDR3 DNA reads TGTGCCATCAGTGAGTCGCCGGCCAACTATGGCTACACCTTC.

The chain joins TRBV5-1 to TRBJ2-1; 12 nucleotides align to TRBD2. CDR1 is SGHRS and CDR2 is YFSETQ in the germline V gene. The CDR3 is 13 residues long. V gave up 3 bases and J gave up 15 bases; unmatched junction bases: 7. DNA of the CDR3: TGCGCCAGCAGCTCGCTAGCGGGAGGGCCTTCGTTCTTC. This sequence encodes CASSSLAGGPSFF. The full variable domain, with the rest looked up from reference TRBV5-1 and TRBJ2-1, is KAGVTQTPRYLIKTRGQQVTLSCSPISGHRSVSWYQQTPGQGLQFLFEYFSETQRNKGNFPGRFSGRQFSNSRSEMNVSTLELGDSALYLCASSSLAGGPSFFGPGTRLTVL.

This clonotype was picked up a small number of times. The chain couples TRBV6-1 to TRBJ2-7, with D hard to call. The CDR3 sequence is 13 residues long. Trimming cost V 8 bases and J 2 bases, with 13 bases left between them. Germline CDR1 is MNHNS and CDR2 is SASEGT. The CDR3 DNA is TGTGCCAGCGGCGTAGAAGAAACCTACGAGCAGTACTTC. Its protein product is CASGVEETYEQYF.

The J gene is TRBJ1-1, the V gene TRBV11-2, with 7 bases identical to TRBD1. Germline values: CDR1 SGHAT, CDR2 FQNNGV. V was clipped by 4 bases and J by 3 bases; unmatched bases: 8. The CDR3 extends over 15 amino acids. CDR3 residues: CASSSRGAGDTEAFF. The CDR3 bases are TGTGCCAGCAGCTCCAGGGGGGCAGGGGACACTGAAGCTTTCTTT.